This entry features one T cell receptor beta chain sequence. Its specificity is unknown. Use of 60 Vbeta and 13 Jbeta primers characterized the PCR. The protocol was immunoSEQ multiplex PCR, while the TCRdb copy is restricted to in-frame clones and leaves out a portion. The data hold 130,000 or so clones, with around four fifths observed a single time. This sample is drawn from a study of cytomegalovirus exposure and HLA in healthy donors. Study-level findings and limits: The study carried out a later analysis of TCR beta sequences. It associated around 17,000 of them with specific HLA alleles at a false discovery rate of 0.05. In a later analysis, TCR association rates varied by HLA locus: DRB1 most, HLA-C fewest. Several of the most significant clusters were apparently associated with common viral pathogens in a later analysis.

Healthy bone marrow donors made up the cohort. Germline CDR1 KGHSH, CDR2 LQKENI. The CDR3 has 14 amino acids. Trimming took 6 bases from V and 2 from J, leaving 13 bases between them. J is TRBJ1-1 and V is TRBV18, with D unclear. The sequencing sample was made of PBMCs. The clonotype was recovered from a woman aged 40 to 50 in good health and CMV-seronegative. Here the CDR3 DNA reads TGTGCCAGCTCCCTCACCCCAGGAAACACTGAAGCTTTCTTT. This encodes CASSLTPGNTEAFF.